This record concerns one T cell receptor (beta chain) sequence. The antigen remains undetermined. The entry originates in a study of cytomegalovirus exposure and HLA in healthy donors. The PCR employed 60 Vbeta primers together with 13 Jbeta primers. Libraries were prepared by immunoSEQ multiplex PCR; TCRdb keeps only in-frame clonotypes and omits some of them. The ten top clones account for roughly 2.8%, within a sample of 65,000 to 90,000 clones. Study results and caveats: Highly shared sequence variants in one cluster were likely a sequencing artifact. Reported findings show TCR beta sequences accurately forecast HLA-A and HLA-B alleles in most subjects. Later analysis showed TCR association rates varying by HLA locus, highest for DRB1 and lowest for HLA-C.

This CDR3 is 15 amino acids long. Germline assignment: CDR1 SGHDT and CDR2 YYEEEE. Trimming took 1 base from V and 5 from J, leaving 13 bases between them. Sequenced sample: PBMCs. The rearrangement joins TRBV5-6 to TRBJ1-5, with D hard to call. The origin of this receptor is a man in his forties in good health and CMV-seronegative. In DNA, the CDR3 is TGTGCCAGCAGCTTGAACACTTTAGCGGATCAGCCCCAGCATTTT. This codes for CASSLNTLADQPQHF.